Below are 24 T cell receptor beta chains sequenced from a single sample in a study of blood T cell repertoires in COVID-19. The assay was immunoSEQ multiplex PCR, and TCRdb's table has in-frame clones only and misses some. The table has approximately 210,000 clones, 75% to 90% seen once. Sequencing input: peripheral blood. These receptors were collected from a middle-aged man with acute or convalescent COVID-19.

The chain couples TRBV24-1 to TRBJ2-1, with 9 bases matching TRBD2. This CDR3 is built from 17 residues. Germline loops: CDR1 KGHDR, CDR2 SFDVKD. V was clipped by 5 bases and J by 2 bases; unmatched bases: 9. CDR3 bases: TGTGCCACCAGTGGACCGACTAGCGGAACCCCCTACAATGAGCAGTTCTTC. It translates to CATSGPTSGTPYNEQFF.

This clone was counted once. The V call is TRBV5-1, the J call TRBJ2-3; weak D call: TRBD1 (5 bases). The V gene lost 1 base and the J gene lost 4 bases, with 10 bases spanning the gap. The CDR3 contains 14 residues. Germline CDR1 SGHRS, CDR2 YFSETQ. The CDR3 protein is CASSLKGAPDTQYF. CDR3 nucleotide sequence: TGCGCCAGCAGCTTGAAAGGGGCCCCAGATACGCAGTATTTT.

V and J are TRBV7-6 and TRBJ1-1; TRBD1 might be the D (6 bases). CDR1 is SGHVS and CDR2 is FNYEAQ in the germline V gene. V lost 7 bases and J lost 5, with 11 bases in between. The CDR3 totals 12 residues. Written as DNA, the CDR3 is TGTGCCAGCACGATAGGGGGAACTGAAGCTTTCTTT. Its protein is CASTIGGTEAFF.

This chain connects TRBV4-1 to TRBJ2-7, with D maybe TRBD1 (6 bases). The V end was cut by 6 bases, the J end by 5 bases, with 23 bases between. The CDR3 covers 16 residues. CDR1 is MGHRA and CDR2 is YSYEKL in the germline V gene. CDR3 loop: CASSSSGTRTGDEQYF. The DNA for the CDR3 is TGCGCCAGCAGTTCCTCCGGGACAAGGACCGGGGACGAGCAGTACTTC.

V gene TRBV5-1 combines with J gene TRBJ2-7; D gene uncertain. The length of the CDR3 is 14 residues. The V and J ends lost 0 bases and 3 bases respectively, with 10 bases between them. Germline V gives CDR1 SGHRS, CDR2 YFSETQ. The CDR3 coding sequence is TGCGCCAGCAGCTTGGGAGGAGTGAGCTACGAGCAGTACTTC. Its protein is CASSLGGVSYEQYF.

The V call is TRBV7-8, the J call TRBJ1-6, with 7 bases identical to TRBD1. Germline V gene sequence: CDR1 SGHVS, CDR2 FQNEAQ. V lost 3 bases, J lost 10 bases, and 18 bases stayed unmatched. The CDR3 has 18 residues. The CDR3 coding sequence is TGTGCCAGCAGCTTCTACCTGCTTAAGACAGGGAGGAGATCACCCCTCCACTTT. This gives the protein CASSFYLLKTGRRSPLHF.

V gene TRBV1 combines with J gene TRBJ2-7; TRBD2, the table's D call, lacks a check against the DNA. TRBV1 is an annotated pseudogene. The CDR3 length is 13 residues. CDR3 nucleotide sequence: TGCACCAGCAGCCAAGGCAATGGAGGCGAGCAGTACTTC. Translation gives CTSSQGNGGEQYF.

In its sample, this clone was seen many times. The DNA for the CDR3 is TGTGCCATCAGTGAGTCTATAGGGGGCGATGGCTACACCTTC. Encoded protein: CAISESIGGDGYTF. The chain employs TRBV10-3 and TRBJ1-2; the match to TRBD1 covers 7 bases. V lost 0 bases and J lost 6; bases outside the gene matches: 4. Germline CDR1 and CDR2: ENHRY and SYGVKD. There are 14 residues in the CDR3.

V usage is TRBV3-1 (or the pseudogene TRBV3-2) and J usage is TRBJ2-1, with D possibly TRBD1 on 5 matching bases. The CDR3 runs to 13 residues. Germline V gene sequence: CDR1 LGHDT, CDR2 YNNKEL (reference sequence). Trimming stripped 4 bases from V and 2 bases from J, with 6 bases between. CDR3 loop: CASSLGAYNEQFF. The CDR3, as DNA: TGTGCCAGCAGCCTAGGGGCCTACAATGAGCAGTTCTTC.

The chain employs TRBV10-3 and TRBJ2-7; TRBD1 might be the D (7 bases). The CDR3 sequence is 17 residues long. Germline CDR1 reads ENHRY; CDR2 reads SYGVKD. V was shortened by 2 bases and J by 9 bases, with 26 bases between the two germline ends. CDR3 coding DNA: TGTGCCATCAGTGAGGTCGGAGGGGGCGCGATTGCCATAGGGCAGTACTTC. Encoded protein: CAISEVGGGAIAIGQYF.

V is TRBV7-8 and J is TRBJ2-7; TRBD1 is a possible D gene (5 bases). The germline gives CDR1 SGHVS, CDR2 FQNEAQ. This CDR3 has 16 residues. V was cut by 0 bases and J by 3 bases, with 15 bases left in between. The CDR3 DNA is TGTGCCAGCAGCTTAGCTCTCGGTCGGACACTCTACGAGCAGTACTTC. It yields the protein CASSLALGRTLYEQYF.

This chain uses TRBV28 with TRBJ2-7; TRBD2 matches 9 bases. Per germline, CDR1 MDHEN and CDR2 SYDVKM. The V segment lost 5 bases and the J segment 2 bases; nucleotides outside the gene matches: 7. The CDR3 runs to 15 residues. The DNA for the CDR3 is TGTGCCAGCAGTCCTTTAGCGGGAGCGGCCTACGAGCAGTACTTC. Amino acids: CASSPLAGAAYEQYF.

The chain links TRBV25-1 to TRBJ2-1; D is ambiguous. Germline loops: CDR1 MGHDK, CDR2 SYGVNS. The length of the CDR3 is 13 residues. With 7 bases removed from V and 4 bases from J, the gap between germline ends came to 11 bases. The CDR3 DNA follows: TGTGCCAGCAACCAAAAAGCGTACAATGAGCAGTTCTTC. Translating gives CASNQKAYNEQFF.

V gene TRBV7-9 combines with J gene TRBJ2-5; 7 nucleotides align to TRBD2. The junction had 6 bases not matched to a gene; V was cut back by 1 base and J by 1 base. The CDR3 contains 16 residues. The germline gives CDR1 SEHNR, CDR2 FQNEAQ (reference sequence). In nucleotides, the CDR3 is TGTGCCAGCAGCTTAGTCCTAGCGGAGGGCCAAGAGACCCAGTACTTC. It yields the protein CASSLVLAEGQETQYF.

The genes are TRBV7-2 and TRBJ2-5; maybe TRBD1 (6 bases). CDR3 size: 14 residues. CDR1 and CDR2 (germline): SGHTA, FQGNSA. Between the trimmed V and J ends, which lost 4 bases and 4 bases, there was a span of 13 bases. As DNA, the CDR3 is TGTGCCAGCAGCTCACGGGACACACTAGAGACCCAGTACTTC. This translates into CASSSRDTLETQYF.

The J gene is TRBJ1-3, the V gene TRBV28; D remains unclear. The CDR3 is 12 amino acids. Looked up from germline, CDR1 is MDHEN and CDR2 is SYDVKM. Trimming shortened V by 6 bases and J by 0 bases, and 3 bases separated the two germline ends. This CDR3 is CASRSSGNTIYF. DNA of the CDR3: TGTGCCAGCAGGAGCTCTGGAAACACCATATATTTT.

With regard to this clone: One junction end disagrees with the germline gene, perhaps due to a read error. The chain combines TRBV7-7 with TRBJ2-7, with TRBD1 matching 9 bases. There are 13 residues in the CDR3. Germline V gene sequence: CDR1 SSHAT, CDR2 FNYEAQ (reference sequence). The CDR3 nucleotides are TGTGCTAGCAGCTCGCTACAGGGGGCCGAGCAGTACTTC. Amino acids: CASSSLQGAEQYF.

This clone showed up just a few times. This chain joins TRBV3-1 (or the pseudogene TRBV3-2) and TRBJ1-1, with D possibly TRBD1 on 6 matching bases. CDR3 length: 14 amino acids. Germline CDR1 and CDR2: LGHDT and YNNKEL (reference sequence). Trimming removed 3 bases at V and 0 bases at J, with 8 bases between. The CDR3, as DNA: TGTGCCAGCAGCCACGACAGGATGAACACTGAAGCTTTCTTT. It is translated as CASSHDRMNTEAFF.

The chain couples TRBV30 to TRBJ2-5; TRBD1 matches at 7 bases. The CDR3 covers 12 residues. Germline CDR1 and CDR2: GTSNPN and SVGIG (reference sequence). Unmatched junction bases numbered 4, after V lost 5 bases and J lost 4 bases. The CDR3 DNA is TGTGCCTGGTCGACAGGGAGAGAGACCCAGTACTTC. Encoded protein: CAWSTGRETQYF.

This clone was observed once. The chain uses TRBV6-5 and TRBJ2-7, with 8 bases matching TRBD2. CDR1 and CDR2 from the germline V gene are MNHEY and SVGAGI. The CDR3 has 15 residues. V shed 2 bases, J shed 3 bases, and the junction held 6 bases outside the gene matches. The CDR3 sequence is CASSYMKRGFYEQYF. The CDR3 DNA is TGTGCCAGCAGTTACATGAAGCGGGGGTTCTACGAGCAGTACTTC.

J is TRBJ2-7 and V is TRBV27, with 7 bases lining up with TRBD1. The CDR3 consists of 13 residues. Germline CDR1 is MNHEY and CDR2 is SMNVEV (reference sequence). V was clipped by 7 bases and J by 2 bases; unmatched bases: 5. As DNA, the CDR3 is TGTGCCAGCATTCGACAGGGAACCTACGAGCAGTACTTC. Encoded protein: CASIRQGTYEQYF.

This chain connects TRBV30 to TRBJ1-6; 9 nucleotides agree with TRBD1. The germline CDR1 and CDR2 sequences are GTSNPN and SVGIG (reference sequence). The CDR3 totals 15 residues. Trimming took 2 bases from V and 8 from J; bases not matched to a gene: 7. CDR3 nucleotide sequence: TGTGCCTGGAGTCCCCGGACAGGGGACTATTCACCCCTCCACTTT. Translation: CAWSPRTGDYSPLHF.

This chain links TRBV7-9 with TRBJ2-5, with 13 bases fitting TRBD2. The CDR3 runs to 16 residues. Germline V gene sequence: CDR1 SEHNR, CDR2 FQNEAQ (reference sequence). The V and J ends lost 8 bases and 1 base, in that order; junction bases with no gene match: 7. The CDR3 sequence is CASYWGTSGTQETQYF. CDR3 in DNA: TGTGCCAGCTATTGGGGGACTAGCGGGACCCAAGAGACCCAGTACTTC.

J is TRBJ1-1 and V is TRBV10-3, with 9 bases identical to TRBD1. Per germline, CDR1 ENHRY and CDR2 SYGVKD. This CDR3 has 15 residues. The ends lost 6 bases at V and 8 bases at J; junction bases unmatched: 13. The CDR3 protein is CAIRPGTGPTSEAFF. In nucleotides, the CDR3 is TGTGCCATCAGACCCGGGACAGGGCCAACTTCGGAAGCTTTCTTT.